This is a list of T cell receptor beta chains from one sample in a study of spatial heterogeneity in lung cancer. TCRdb redid the calling of the 5' RACE reads with MiXCR, one entry per CDR3 protein. In the table there are around 7,500 distinct CDR3 sequences, approximately 12% of which are singletons. The starting material was lung tumor tissue, obtained at surgery. The receptors stem from a male donor with early-stage non-small cell lung cancer. The CDR3 runs from the conserved cysteine through the conserved F or W.

V,CDR3
TRBV4-1,CASSQGKGFQETQYF
TRBV28,CASRQPGSNTEAFF
TRBV3-1,CASSQDPGLAGSQETQYF
TRBV7-2,CASSFESGYGTEAFF
TRBV5-4,CASSFQGPSGSEAFF
TRBV5-5,CASSLAADWGF
TRBV29-1,CSVVPDRGQGNTIYF
TRBV9,CASSPPTGELFF
TRBV20-1,CSANPLDRGDEQYF
TRBV5-1,CASSLTQETQYF
TRBV27,CASSLIFNDYEQYF
TRBV14,CASSHTLFSGANVLTF
TRBV12-3/TRBV12-4,CASRGGRDIQYF
TRBV11-2,CASSLGGVRQSELFF
TRBV6-1,CASGSGSSGASYEQYF
TRBV2,CASSGQGDEQFF
TRBV28,CASSFVSGRASAEQYF
TRBV3-1,CASSPLEGPTDTQYF
TRBV20-1,CSARSSTGVEKLFF
TRBV25-1,CASRLGTEAFF
TRBV6-6,CASSYPGQGQETQYF
TRBV3-1,CASRDMNYGYTF
TRBV2,CASREQGRGGETQYF
TRBV27,CASSLSGTGFQPQHF
TRBV12-5,CASVTTSGRAEQFF
TRBV7-9,CASSPDPILGLAGVAVETQYF